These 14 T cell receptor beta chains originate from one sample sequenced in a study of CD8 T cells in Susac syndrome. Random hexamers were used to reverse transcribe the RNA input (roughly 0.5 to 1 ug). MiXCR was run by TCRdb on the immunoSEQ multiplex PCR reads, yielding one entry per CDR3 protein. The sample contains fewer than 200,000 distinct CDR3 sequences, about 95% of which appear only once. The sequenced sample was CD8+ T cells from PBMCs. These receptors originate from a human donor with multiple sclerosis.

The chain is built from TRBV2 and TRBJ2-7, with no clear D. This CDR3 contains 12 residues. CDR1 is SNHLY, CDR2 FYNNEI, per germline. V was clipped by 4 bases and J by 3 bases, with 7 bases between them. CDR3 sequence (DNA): TGTGCCAGCAGTGGAAGACTCTACGAGCAGTACTTC. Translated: CASSGRLYEQYF.

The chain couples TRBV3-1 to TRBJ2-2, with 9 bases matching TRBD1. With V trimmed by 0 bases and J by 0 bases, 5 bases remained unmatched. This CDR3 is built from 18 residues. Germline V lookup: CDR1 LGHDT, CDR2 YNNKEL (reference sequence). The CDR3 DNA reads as TGTGCCAGCAGCCAAGACCCTCGGGACAGGGCGAACACCGGGGAGCTGTTTTTT. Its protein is CASSQDPRDRANTGELFF.

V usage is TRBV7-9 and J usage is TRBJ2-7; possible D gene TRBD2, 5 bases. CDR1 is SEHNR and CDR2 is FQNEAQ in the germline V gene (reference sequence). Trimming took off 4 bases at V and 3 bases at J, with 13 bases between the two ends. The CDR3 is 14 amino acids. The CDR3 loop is CASSSERLHYEQYF. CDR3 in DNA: TGTGCCAGCAGCTCGGAACGACTACACTACGAGCAGTACTTC. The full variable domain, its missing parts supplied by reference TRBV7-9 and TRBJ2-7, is DTGVSQNPRHKITKRGQNVTFRCDPISEHNRLYWYRQTLGQGPEFLTYFQNEAQLEKSRLLSDRFSAERPKGSFSTLEIQRTEQGDSAMYLCASSSERLHYEQYFGPGTRLTVT.

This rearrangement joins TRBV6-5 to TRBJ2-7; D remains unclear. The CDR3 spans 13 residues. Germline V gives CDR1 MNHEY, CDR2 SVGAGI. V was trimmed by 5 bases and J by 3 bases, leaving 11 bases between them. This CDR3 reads CASSIDRYYEQYF. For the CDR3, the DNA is TGTGCCAGCAGTATTGACCGTTACTACGAGCAGTACTTC.

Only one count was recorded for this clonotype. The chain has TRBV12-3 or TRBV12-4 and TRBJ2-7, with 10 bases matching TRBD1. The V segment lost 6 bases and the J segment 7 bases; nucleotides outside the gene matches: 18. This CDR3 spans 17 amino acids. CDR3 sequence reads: CASSSTVGDRGLHEQYF. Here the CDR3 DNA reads TGTGCCAGCAGCAGTACTGTTGGGGACAGGGGTCTCCATGAGCAGTACTTC.

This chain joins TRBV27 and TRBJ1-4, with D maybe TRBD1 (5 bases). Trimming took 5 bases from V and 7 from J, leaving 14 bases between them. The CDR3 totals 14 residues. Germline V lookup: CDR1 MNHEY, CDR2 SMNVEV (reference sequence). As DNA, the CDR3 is TGTGCCAGCAGTCCAAAGGGACCGTCTGAAAAACTGTTTTTT. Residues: CASSPKGPSEKLFF.

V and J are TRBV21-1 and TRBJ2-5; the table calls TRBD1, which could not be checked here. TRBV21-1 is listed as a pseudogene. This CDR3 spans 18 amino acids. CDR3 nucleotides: TGTGCCAGCAGCAAAAATCCCCCAGGGACGCCCGGTCGGGAGACCCAGTACTTC. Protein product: CASSKNPPGTPGRETQYF.

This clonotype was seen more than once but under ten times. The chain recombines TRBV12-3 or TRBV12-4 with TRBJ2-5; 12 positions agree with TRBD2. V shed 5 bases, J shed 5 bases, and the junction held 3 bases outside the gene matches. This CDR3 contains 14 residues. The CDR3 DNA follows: TGTGCCAGCAGTCCCGGGACTAGCGGGGAGACCCAGTACTTC. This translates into CASSPGTSGETQYF.

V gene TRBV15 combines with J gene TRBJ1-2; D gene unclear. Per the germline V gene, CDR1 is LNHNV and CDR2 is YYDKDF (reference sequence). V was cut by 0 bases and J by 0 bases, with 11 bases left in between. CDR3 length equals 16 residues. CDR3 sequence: CATSREEEGTNYGYTF. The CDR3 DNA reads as TGTGCCACCAGCAGAGAGGAAGAGGGCACTAACTATGGCTACACCTTC.

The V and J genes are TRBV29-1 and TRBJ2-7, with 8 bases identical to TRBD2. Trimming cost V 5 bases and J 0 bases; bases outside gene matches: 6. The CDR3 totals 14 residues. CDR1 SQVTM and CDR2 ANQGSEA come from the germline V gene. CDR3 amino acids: CSVLRSGSSYEQYF. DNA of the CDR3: TGCAGCGTTTTGCGGAGCGGGAGCTCCTACGAGCAGTACTTC.

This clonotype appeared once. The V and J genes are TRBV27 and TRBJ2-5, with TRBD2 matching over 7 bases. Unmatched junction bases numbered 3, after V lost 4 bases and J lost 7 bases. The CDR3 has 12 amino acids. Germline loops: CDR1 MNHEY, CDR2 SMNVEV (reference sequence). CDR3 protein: CASSSPGGTQYF. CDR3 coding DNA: TGTGCCAGCAGTTCCCCGGGGGGGACCCAGTACTTC.

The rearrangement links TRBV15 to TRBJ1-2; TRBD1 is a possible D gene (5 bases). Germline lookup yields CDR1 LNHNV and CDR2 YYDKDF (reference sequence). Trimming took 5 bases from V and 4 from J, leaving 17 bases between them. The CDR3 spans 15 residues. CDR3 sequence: CATSGTMQGSYGYTF. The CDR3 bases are TGTGCCACCAGCGGAACAATGCAGGGATCCTATGGCTACACCTTC.

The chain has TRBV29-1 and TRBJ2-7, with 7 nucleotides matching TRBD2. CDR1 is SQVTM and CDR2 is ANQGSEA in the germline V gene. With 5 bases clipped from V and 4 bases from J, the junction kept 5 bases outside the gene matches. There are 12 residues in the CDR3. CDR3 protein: CSVWDYPYEQYF. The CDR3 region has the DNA TGCAGCGTTTGGGACTATCCTTACGAGCAGTACTTC.

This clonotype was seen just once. The CDR3 DNA is TGTGCCAGCAGTTCGAAGACAGGGGGCTACAATGAGCAGTTCTTC. It yields the protein CASSSKTGGYNEQFF. The chain links TRBV27 to TRBJ2-1; 9 bases fit TRBD1. Per the germline V gene, CDR1 is MNHEY and CDR2 is SMNVEV (reference sequence). V was clipped by 4 bases and J by 3 bases; unmatched bases: 4. The CDR3 spans 15 residues.